This entry lists 10 T cell receptor beta chains sequenced from one sample in a study of T cell responses to AZD1222 COVID-19 vaccine. Clones were read by immunoSEQ multiplex PCR, and TCRdb kept only the in-frame ones, dropping some. Found here are about 140,000 clones, 80% to 90% of them singletons; the top ten hold under 2%. The sequencing here drew on peripheral blood, taken on day 0 of AZD1222 vaccination. These receptors all come from an adult in good health.

This chain links TRBV6-5 with TRBJ1-1; D perhaps matches TRBD1 (6 bases). The germline CDR1 and CDR2 sequences are MNHEY and SVGAGI. Deletions cut 2 bases from V and 7 bases from J, with 14 bases between. The CDR3 runs to 14 residues. The CDR3 spells CASSYPGQFDEAFF. The DNA for the CDR3 is TGTGCCAGCAGTTACCCTGGACAGTTCGATGAAGCTTTCTTT.

This chain connects TRBV13 to TRBJ2-1; 7 bases line up with TRBD1. The ends lost 5 bases at V and 0 bases at J; junction bases unmatched: 13. The V gene's germline CDR1 is PRHDT and CDR2 FYEKMQ (reference sequence). The CDR3 runs 18 residues. The CDR3 DNA is TGTGCCAGCAGCCCCCGGGACAGTCGGTCCCCCTCCTACAATGAGCAGTTCTTC. It translates to CASSPRDSRSPSYNEQFF.

CDR3 loop: CASSSRPKTEGNTIYF. The CDR3, as DNA: TGCGCCAGCAGCTCCCGGCCTAAGACGGAAGGAAACACCATATATTTT. The gene calls are TRBV5-1 and TRBJ1-3, with D hard to call. The CDR3 covers 16 residues. CDR1 is SGHRS, CDR2 YFSETQ, per germline. V dropped 3 bases and J dropped 4 bases, with 17 bases sitting between them.

The chain is built from TRBV19 and TRBJ1-6, with D perhaps TRBD1 (5 bases). Trimming removed 1 base from V and 10 bases from J, with 17 bases in between. The CDR3 covers 16 residues. Germline assignment: CDR1 LNHDA and CDR2 SQIVND (reference sequence). The CDR3 nucleotides are TGTGCCAGTAGTATAGTCAGGGCGCAGGGAGGATCACCCCTCCACTTT. Its translation: CASSIVRAQGGSPLHF.

This sequence joins TRBV27 and TRBJ2-1; D possibly corresponds to TRBD2 (6 bases). Germline V gene lookup returns CDR1 MNHEY and CDR2 SMNVEV (reference sequence). The CDR3 is 15 residues long. The V gene lost 7 bases and the J gene lost 7 bases, with 20 bases spanning the gap. The CDR3: CASKGAGQPGNEQFF. DNA of the CDR3: TGTGCCAGCAAAGGGGCGGGGCAGCCGGGGAATGAGCAGTTCTTC.

J is TRBJ2-1 and V is TRBV5-1; D gene ambiguous. The CDR3 length is 12 residues. With 2 bases removed from V and 8 bases from J, the gap between germline ends came to 8 bases. CDR1 and CDR2 (germline): SGHRS, YFSETQ. The CDR3 region is CASSLRGDEQFF. The CDR3 DNA follows: TGCGCCAGCAGCTTACGTGGCGATGAGCAGTTCTTC.

The genes are TRBV3-1 (or the pseudogene TRBV3-2) and TRBJ1-5, with 9 bases fitting TRBD1. The CDR3 contains 17 residues. V lost 4 bases to trimming and J lost 2 bases; unmatched junction nucleotides: 9. Looked up from germline, CDR1 is LGHDT and CDR2 is YNNKEL (reference sequence). CDR3 nucleotide sequence: TGTGCCAGCAGCCTTACCGGGACAGGGAAGGGCAATCAGCCCCAGCATTTT. Translation gives CASSLTGTGKGNQPQHF.

The chain joins TRBV7-2 to TRBJ2-6; perhaps TRBD2 as D (7 bases). Trimming shortened V by 7 bases and J by 2 bases, and 21 bases separated the two germline ends. The CDR3 spans 18 residues. Germline CDR1 and CDR2: SGHTA and FQGNSA. The CDR3 region is CASTQNGGRTTGANVLTF. The CDR3 nucleotides read TGTGCCAGCACCCAAAACGGGGGGCGAACGACTGGGGCCAACGTCCTGACTTTC.

The rearrangement joins TRBV7-3 to TRBJ1-6; no firm D call. The CDR3 covers 12 residues. Germline CDR1 SGHTA, CDR2 FQGTGA. Trimming cost V 8 bases and J 9 bases, with 11 bases left between them. CDR3 sequence reads: CASSNLGSPLHF. The CDR3 DNA sequence: TGTGCCAGCTCTAATCTAGGTTCACCCCTCCACTTT.

The chain carries TRBV6-2 or TRBV6-3 and TRBJ2-3, with 11 bases matching TRBD2. The CDR3 is 17 residues long. V gave up 6 bases and J gave up 4 bases; unmatched junction bases: 12. Looked up from germline, CDR1 is MNHEY and CDR2 is SVGEGT. CDR3 nucleotide sequence: TGTGCCAGCAGCCTCGGGTCACTAGCGGGGGCCGCAGATACGCAGTATTTT. Translation gives CASSLGSLAGAADTQYF.